The rows below give T cell receptor beta chains drawn from one sample of a study of blood T cell repertoires in COVID-19. Libraries were prepared by immunoSEQ multiplex PCR; TCRdb keeps only in-frame clonotypes and omits some of them. The sample holds under 350,000 clones; roughly 90% are singletons and the top ten take 1.9%. Sequences were obtained from PBMCs or T cells enriched from blood (not recorded which). The source is a woman in her sixties who had recovered from COVID-19. CDR3s include the opening cysteine and the closing phenylalanine or tryptophan. Each record gives: J gene, V gene, clone size, D gene, CDR3 DNA, CDR3 protein. D genes are given only for firm matches. Expanded clones get a size class; other rows say once, few or many, or leave the size out.

TRBJ2-6 TRBV6-4 few TRBD1 TGTGCCAGCAGTAGCACAGGGGACGGCTCTGGGGCCAACGTCCTGACTTTC CASSSTGDGSGANVLTF
TRBJ2-1 TRBV5-4 NA NA TGTGCCAGCAGGCGGTTGGGGGGAACTTACAATGAGCAGTTCTTC CASRRLGGTYNEQFF
TRBJ2-7 TRBV29-1 NA TRBD2 TGCAGCGTTGGTCTAGCGGGAGCGGGCGAGATTGAGCAGTACTTC CSVGLAGAGEIEQYF
TRBJ2-1 TRBV5-1 NA NA TGCGCCAGCAGCTTGGGCAGCTCCTACAATGAGCAGTTCTTC CASSLGSSYNEQFF
TRBJ2-3 TRBV7-3 NA NA TGTGCCAGCAGCGGGCGGGCCCCAGATACGCAGTATTTT CASSGRAPDTQYF
TRBJ2-1 TRBV5-1 NA TRBD2 TGCGCCAGCAGCTTCAGACTAGCGCCCACCTACAATGAGCAGTTCTTC CASSFRLAPTYNEQFF
TRBJ2-7 TRBV5-6 NA NA TGTGCCAGCTGGAGGGTCCCCTACGAGCAGTACTTC CASWRVPYEQYF
TRBJ1-2 TRBV30 few TRBD1 TGTGCCTGGAGCCTAGGACAGGGACGTAACTATGGCTACACCTTC CAWSLGQGRNYGYTF
TRBJ2-7 TRBV7-2 NA TRBD2 TGTGCCAGCGTTCCCGCGGGAGGCGCCTACGAGCAGTACTTC CASVPAGGAYEQYF
TRBJ2-5 TRBV3-1/TRBV3-2 NA NA TGTGCCAGCAGCCAAGATCCCGACAGACGGGAGACCCAGTACTTC CASSQDPDRRETQYF
TRBJ1-6 TRBV6-1 NA NA TGTGCCAGCAGTGAAGGACAGACCTATAATTCACCCCTCCACTTT CASSEGQTYNSPLHF
TRBJ2-7 TRBV28 NA TRBD1 TGTGCCAGCAGTTCTGGACAGGGAGACGAGCAGTACTTC CASSSGQGDEQYF
TRBJ1-1 TRBV7-3 NA NA TGTGCCAGCAGCTCCAGTCGGGGGGAAAGAGGAGCTGAAGCTTTCTTT CASSSSRGERGAEAFF
TRBJ1-2 TRBV5-1 NA NA TGCGCCAGCAGCTTGTATCCGGAGCGGGTTGCGGACGGCTACACCTTC CASSLYPERVADGYTF
TRBJ2-5 TRBV7-8 NA NA TGTGCCAGCAGCTTAGAGGCGGCCCGGCAAGAGACCCAGTACTTC CASSLEAARQETQYF
TRBJ2-3 TRBV7-3 NA NA TGTGCCAGCAGCTTAGGGACTGTACATACGCAGTATTTT CASSLGTVHTQYF
TRBJ1-1 TRBV5-8 NA NA TGTGCCAGCAGCTCCAGGGCCCTGAACACTGAAGCTTTCTTT CASSSRALNTEAFF
TRBJ1-3 TRBV25-1 NA TRBD1 TGTGCCAGCAGTGGGCAGGGGCGGGACAGAGGAAACACCATATATTTT CASSGQGRDRGNTIYF
TRBJ1-1 TRBV11-1 NA TRBD1 TGTGCCAGCAGGCAGGGACAGCCAGGGTCTGAAGCTTTCTTT CASRQGQPGSEAFF
TRBJ2-1 TRBV5-1 NA TRBD2 TGCGCCAGCAGCCACTTGAGGCGGGAGGACCACAATGAGCAGTTCTTC CASSHLRREDHNEQFF
TRBJ2-1 TRBV7-9 NA NA TGTGCCAGCAGCGTTGTAGCTGGCGAGCAGTTCTTC CASSVVAGEQFF
TRBJ1-2 TRBV2 NA TRBD1 TGTGCCAGCAGCGTCGGACAGGGGGTCTATGGCTACACCTTC CASSVGQGVYGYTF
TRBJ2-2 TRBV5-1 NA TRBD2 TGCGCCAGCAGCGCCGATGCGCTAGCGGGCACCGGGGAGCTGTTTTTT CASSADALAGTGELFF
TRBJ2-5 TRBV5-1 NA NA TGCGCCAGCAGCTTGGTTGGGGCGGAGACCCAGTACTTC CASSLVGAETQYF
TRBJ2-7 TRBV7-6 NA NA TGTGCCAGCAGCTTATTCGTGGGCGACGAGCAGTACTTC CASSLFVGDEQYF
TRBJ2-5 TRBV6-6 NA TRBD1 TGTGCCAGCAGTTACCTACGGACAGGGGGCCAAGAGACCCAGTACTTC CASSYLRTGGQETQYF
TRBJ1-5 TRBV6-4 NA NA TGTGCCAGCAGCATACAGGAGAATCAGCCCCAGCATTTT CASSIQENQPQHF
TRBJ2-1 TRBV6-1 NA NA TGTGCCAGCAGTGAAGGACAGACTAGGGTGAATGAGCAGTTCTTC CASSEGQTRVNEQFF
TRBJ2-7 TRBV18 NA TRBD1 TGTGCCAGCTCACGGGGACAGGGGAGCTACGAGCAGTACTTC CASSRGQGSYEQYF
TRBJ1-2 TRBV15 NA TRBD1 TGTGCCACCAGCAGGGGGACAGGGGGCAACTATGGCTACACCTTC CATSRGTGGNYGYTF
TRBJ2-4 TRBV19 NA NA TGTGCCAGTAGTACGGCTAGCGCCAAAAACATTCAGTACTTC CASSTASAKNIQYF
TRBJ2-2 TRBV9 NA NA TGTGCCAGCAGCGGATGGAGGGCGAACACCGGGGAGCTGTTTTTT CASSGWRANTGELFF
TRBJ2-7 TRBV5-6 NA TRBD1 TGTGCCAGCAGCGCATACAGGGGCTACGAGCAGTACTTC CASSAYRGYEQYF
TRBJ2-7 TRBV3-1/TRBV3-2 NA NA TGTGCCAGCAGCCAGGCGGGCAGGGAGCAGTACTTC CASSQAGREQYF
TRBJ1-5 TRBV27 NA NA TGTGCCAGCAGTTCCCGCGGGGCATATAGCAATCAGCCCCAGCATTTT CASSSRGAYSNQPQHF
TRBJ1-5 TRBV6-5 NA NA TGTGCCAGCAGTTACTCGGGGGGGCAGGGTCAGCCCCAGCATTTT CASSYSGGQGQPQHF
TRBJ2-3 TRBV7-3 NA TRBD2 TGTGCCAGCAGATTTGCTAGCGGGAGCACAGATACGCAGTATTTT CASRFASGSTDTQYF
TRBJ2-2 TRBV5-6 NA NA TGTGCCAGCAGCTACACCGGGGCCGGGGAGCTGTTTTTT CASSYTGAGELFF
TRBJ2-3 TRBV9 NA TRBD2 TGTGCCAGCAGCTCTAGCGGGACTCACACAGATACGCAGTATTTT CASSSSGTHTDTQYF
TRBJ1-5 TRBV6-5 NA NA TGTGCCAGCTTGCGAACCGATAGCAATCAGCCCCAGCATTTT CASLRTDSNQPQHF
TRBJ2-4 TRBV3-1/TRBV3-2 NA TRBD2 TGTGCCACGGGAGGACCGGCGGACATTCAGTACTTC CATGGPADIQYF
TRBJ2-3 TRBV5-1 once TRBD2 TGCGCCAGCAGCGCCCCTAGCGGGAGTCCCCAGCACACAGATACGCAGTATTTT CASSAPSGSPQHTDTQYF
TRBJ2-7 TRBV28 NA TRBD1 TGTGCCAGCAGTTCCCCACTAAACCCAGGGGGCCAGTACGAGCAGTACTTC CASSSPLNPGGQYEQYF
TRBJ2-1 TRBV11-2 NA NA TGTGCCAGCAGCTTCCACGGACAGATCTTCAATGAGCAGTTCTTC CASSFHGQIFNEQFF
TRBJ2-5 TRBV28 NA NA TGTGCCAGCGGGGGCGGACTCCAAGAGACCCAGTACTTC CASGGGLQETQYF
TRBJ2-4 TRBV7-9 NA TRBD1 TGTGCCAGCAGCCCCAAATCCGGGACAGGGCCCCTAGCCAAAAACATTCAGTACTTC CASSPKSGTGPLAKNIQYF
TRBJ2-7 TRBV29-1 NA TRBD1 TGCAGCGTCAGACAGGGGAGCGACGAGCAGTACTTC CSVRQGSDEQYF
TRBJ2-2 TRBV27 NA TRBD2 TGTGCCAGCAGTTTATCCCGGGGGACTAGCGAGTCCACCGGGGAGCTGTTTTTT CASSLSRGTSESTGELFF
TRBJ2-3 TRBV5-4 once NA TGTGCCAGCAGCTTGGATCTGGGGGGTAGCACAGATACGCAGTATTTT CASSLDLGGSTDTQYF
TRBJ1-5 TRBV28 NA NA TGTGCCAGCTCCCCCCACTATAGCAATCAGCCCCAGCATTTT CASSPHYSNQPQHF